Following are 25 T cell receptor beta chains from one sample sequenced in a study of T cell responses to AZD1222 COVID-19 vaccine. The data were produced by immunoSEQ multiplex PCR, yet TCRdb's version contains in-frame clones alone and is incomplete. Of 130,000 to 150,000 clones listed, roughly 88% are singletons. The sample was peripheral blood, taken 28 days after the second AZD1222 dose. The receptor source for this set is an adult who received the AZD1222 COVID-19 vaccine.

The chain carries TRBV2 and TRBJ2-1, with 9 bases identical to TRBD2. Germline V gives CDR1 SNHLY, CDR2 FYNNEI. This CDR3 region has 13 residues. V shed 6 bases, J shed 10 bases, and the junction held 7 bases outside the gene matches. CDR3 coding DNA: TGTGCCAGCAGGGAACTAGCGGGCGGCGAGCAGTTCTTC. Protein: CASRELAGGEQFF.

The chain recombines TRBV5-1 with TRBJ1-1; D is possibly TRBD1 (6 bases). Between the trimmed V and J ends, which lost 1 base and 0 bases, there was a span of 10 bases. The CDR3 runs to 15 residues. CDR1 SGHRS and CDR2 YFSETQ come from the germline V gene. CDR3 coding DNA: TGCGCCAGCAGCTTGAATGGACAGTTGAACACTGAAGCTTTCTTT. Amino acid sequence: CASSLNGQLNTEAFF.

This chain uses TRBV18 with TRBJ1-2, with TRBD1 matching 7 bases. Germline V CDR1 and CDR2: KGHSH, LQKENI. The CDR3 sequence is 16 residues long. The ends lost 1 base at V and 6 bases at J; junction bases unmatched: 11. CDR3 bases: TGTGCCAGCTCACCACGGGGGGAACTGACAGGGAATGGCTACACCTTC. Residues: CASSPRGELTGNGYTF.

This chain uses TRBV24-1 with TRBJ2-7; D is possibly TRBD2 (5 bases). The V and J ends lost 9 bases and 0 bases respectively, with 14 bases between them. Germline loops: CDR1 KGHDR, CDR2 SFDVKD. The length of the CDR3 is 14 residues. CDR3 DNA: TGTGCCACCGACCGAGGGCGCGCCTCCTACGAGCAGTACTTC. This sequence encodes CATDRGRASYEQYF.

V gene TRBV6-5 combines with J gene TRBJ2-3; D unresolved. V was pared by 4 bases and J by 3 bases, with 8 bases between. This CDR3 contains 13 residues. Per the germline V gene, CDR1 is MNHEY and CDR2 is SVGAGI. The CDR3 is CASSLVRTDTQYF. The CDR3 DNA sequence: TGTGCCAGCAGTTTGGTCAGAACAGATACGCAGTATTTT.

V is TRBV28 and J is TRBJ1-1; D gene uncertain. The V gene's germline CDR1 is MDHEN and CDR2 SYDVKM. The CDR3 covers 15 residues. V dropped 6 bases and J dropped 1 base, with 15 bases sitting between them. The CDR3 reads CASRQSRGKNTEAFF. Here the CDR3 DNA reads TGTGCCAGCAGACAATCTCGGGGAAAGAACACTGAAGCTTTCTTT.

The chain couples TRBV19 to TRBJ1-1; the D gene is possibly TRBD1 (5 bases). Germline-derived CDR1 and CDR2 are LNHDA and SQIVND (reference sequence). The V end was cut by 6 bases, the J end by 0 bases, with 20 bases between. The CDR3 totals 17 residues. In DNA, the CDR3 is TGTGCCAGTAGGCGGACAAAAGAGGGACCTATGAACACTGAAGCTTTCTTT. This sequence encodes CASRRTKEGPMNTEAFF. The full variable domain, with the rest looked up from reference TRBV19 and TRBJ1-1, is DGGITQSPKYLFRKEGQNVTLSCEQNLNHDAMYWYRQDPGQGLRLIYYSQIVNDFQKGDIAEGYSVSREKKESFPLTVTSAQKNPTAFYLCASRRTKEGPMNTEAFFGQGTRLTVV.

Here the CDR3 reads CASSARQGNQPQHF. The CDR3 nucleotides are TGTGCCAGTAGTGCGCGACAGGGGAATCAGCCCCAGCATTTT. The rearrangement uses TRBV19 and TRBJ1-5; 8 bases fit TRBD1. The germline gives CDR1 LNHDA, CDR2 SQIVND (reference sequence). Germline trimming cut 5 bases from V and 4 bases from J; bases unmatched to any gene: 4. The CDR3 totals 14 residues.

This chain joins TRBV5-1 and TRBJ2-7, with D unresolved. Germline CDR1 and CDR2: SGHRS and YFSETQ. Trimming cost V 0 bases and J 5 bases, with 9 bases left between them. The CDR3 covers 13 residues. The CDR3 reads CASSLGQANEQYF. CDR3 in DNA: TGCGCCAGCAGCTTGGGGCAGGCTAACGAGCAGTACTTC.

The chain has TRBV5-5 and TRBJ1-6; D unresolved. Deletions cut 2 bases from V and 4 bases from J, with 7 bases between. This CDR3 has 14 residues. From germline, CDR1 is SGHKS and CDR2 YYEKEE (reference sequence). CDR3 nucleotide sequence: TGTGCCAGCAGCTTAAGCCAGTATAATTCACCCCTCCACTTT. Encoded protein: CASSLSQYNSPLHF.

The V and J genes are TRBV29-1 and TRBJ2-1; maybe TRBD1 (6 bases). The CDR3 length is 14 residues. V lost 3 bases to trimming and J lost 7 bases, with 16 bases between them. The V gene's germline CDR1 is SQVTM and CDR2 ANQGSEA. CDR3 in amino acids: CSVEVQGPGNEQFF. In nucleotides, the CDR3 is TGCAGCGTTGAGGTTCAGGGGCCAGGGAATGAGCAGTTCTTC.

The chain links TRBV6-5 to TRBJ1-4; D is perhaps TRBD1 (6 bases). Per germline, CDR1 MNHEY and CDR2 SVGAGI. CDR3 size: 15 residues. Trimming took 0 bases from V and 3 from J, leaving 8 bases between them. The CDR3 coding sequence is TGTGCCAGCAGTTACTCGGACAGCCCTAATGAAAAACTGTTTTTT. Its protein is CASSYSDSPNEKLFF.

This chain connects TRBV5-1 to TRBJ2-7, with 7 bases aligning to TRBD1. This CDR3 contains 15 residues. The junction had 11 bases not matched to a gene; V was cut back by 4 bases and J by 4 bases. Germline CDR1 is SGHRS and CDR2 is YFSETQ. CDR3 in DNA: TGCGCCAGCAGCCCGACGACAGGGACCATTTACGAGCAGTACTTC. Protein: CASSPTTGTIYEQYF.

The chain links TRBV5-1 to TRBJ2-1; no clear D gene. Trimming took 0 bases from V and 1 from J, leaving 8 bases between them. CDR1 and CDR2 (germline): SGHRS, YFSETQ. The CDR3 has 15 amino acids. CDR3 in amino acids: CASSLASPSYNEQFF. The CDR3 nucleotides read TGCGCCAGCAGCTTGGCCAGCCCATCCTACAATGAGCAGTTCTTC.

The chain joins TRBV7-8 to TRBJ1-2; 11 bases align to TRBD1. This CDR3 comprises 12 residues. CDR1 and CDR2 from the germline V gene are SGHVS and FQNEAQ. The junction had 5 bases not matched to a gene; V was cut back by 5 bases and J by 12 bases. The CDR3 loop is CASSLDRGLNTF. CDR3 DNA: TGTGCCAGCAGCCTGGACAGGGGGCTTAACACCTTC.

This clone was recorded only once. V gene TRBV19 combines with J gene TRBJ1-5; no reliable D call. The CDR3 extends over 15 amino acids. V dropped 3 bases and J dropped 1 base, with 10 bases sitting between them. In germline, CDR1 is LNHDA, CDR2 SQIVND (reference sequence). As DNA, the CDR3 is TGTGCCAGTAGTATCCAGCCGTCGAGCAATCAGCCCCAGCATTTT. It codes for CASSIQPSSNQPQHF. The full variable domain, with the rest looked up from reference TRBV19 and TRBJ1-5, is DGGITQSPKYLFRKEGQNVTLSCEQNLNHDAMYWYRQDPGQGLRLIYYSQIVNDFQKGDIAEGYSVSREKKESFPLTVTSAQKNPTAFYLCASSIQPSSNQPQHFGDGTRLSIL.

This clone has a single count. This chain joins TRBV18 and TRBJ1-2; unclear D gene. Germline values: CDR1 KGHSH, CDR2 LQKENI. This CDR3 has 12 residues. Trimming stripped 3 bases from V and 6 bases from J, with 8 bases between. Written as DNA, the CDR3 is TGTGCCAGCTCACCGGAAGGGCATGGCTACACCTTC. It yields the protein CASSPEGHGYTF.

The gene calls are TRBV6-5 and TRBJ1-1; 7 bases are a match to TRBD1. This CDR3 has 15 amino acids. Germline V lookup: CDR1 MNHEY, CDR2 SVGAGI. J lost 1 base, V lost 6 bases, and 8 bases had no gene match. The CDR3 sequence is CASSARDSRNTEAFF. CDR3 bases: TGTGCCAGCAGCGCCCGGGACAGCAGGAACACTGAAGCTTTCTTT.

In DNA form, the CDR3 reads TGCGCCAGCAGCTTGGGGGGCGTTAGCTCCTACAATGAGCAGTTCTTC. Translated, it gives CASSLGGVSSYNEQFF. The chain combines TRBV5-1 with TRBJ2-1; D perhaps matches TRBD1 (5 bases). The V gene's germline CDR1 is SGHRS and CDR2 YFSETQ. This CDR3 is 16 amino acids long. V was trimmed by 0 bases and J by 0 bases, leaving 10 bases between them.

The chain carries TRBV7-9 and TRBJ1-1; D possibly corresponds to TRBD1 (5 bases). V lost 1 base and J lost 0, with 12 bases in between. The CDR3 length is 16 residues. Germline CDR1 reads SEHNR; CDR2 reads FQNEAQ (reference sequence). In DNA form, the CDR3 reads TGTGCCAGCAGCTTAGGGGTCGGGGCTATGAACACTGAAGCTTTCTTT. Its translation: CASSLGVGAMNTEAFF.

In this sample, this clone turned up once. The rearrangement links TRBV15 to TRBJ2-6; D ambiguous. V lost 2 bases to trimming and J lost 2 bases, with 1 base between them. Per germline, CDR1 LNHNV and CDR2 YYDKDF (reference sequence). The CDR3 is 13 residues long. The CDR3 sequence: CATSRPGANVLTF. The CDR3, as DNA: TGTGCCACCAGCAGACCTGGGGCCAACGTCCTGACTTTC.

This chain uses TRBV7-2 with TRBJ1-5, with D possibly matching TRBD1 (6 bases). The CDR3 consists of 18 residues. V lost 1 base, J lost 2 bases, and 18 bases lay in between. The germline gives CDR1 SGHTA, CDR2 FQGNSA. For the CDR3, the DNA is TGTGCCAGCAGCTTAGAGGGGGGCGGAACGGCGGGCAATCAGCCCCAGCATTTT. Protein sequence: CASSLEGGGTAGNQPQHF.

The rearrangement joins TRBV7-2 to TRBJ2-5; 8 bases line up with TRBD2. The CDR3 has 14 residues. Germline CDR1 is SGHTA and CDR2 is FQGNSA. The V gene end was trimmed by 5 bases and the J gene end by 5 bases; junction bases not matched to a gene: 7. The CDR3 region is CASSRGGLGETQYF. DNA of the CDR3: TGTGCCAGCAGCCGCGGGGGACTAGGGGAGACCCAGTACTTC.

The V call is TRBV5-1, the J call TRBJ1-1; 7 positions agree with TRBD1. Per germline, CDR1 SGHRS and CDR2 YFSETQ. The CDR3 has 15 residues. The V and J ends lost 0 bases and 3 bases, in that order; junction bases with no gene match: 5. CDR3 in amino acids: CASSLAPGGYTEAFF. In DNA form, the CDR3 reads TGCGCCAGCAGCTTGGCCCCAGGGGGATACACTGAAGCTTTCTTT. Combining the CDR3 with reference TRBV5-1 and TRBJ1-1 gives the whole variable domain KAGVTQTPRYLIKTRGQQVTLSCSPISGHRSVSWYQQTPGQGLQFLFEYFSETQRNKGNFPGRFSGRQFSNSRSEMNVSTLELGDSALYLCASSLAPGGYTEAFFGQGTRLTVV.

This chain uses TRBV19 with TRBJ1-2, with unresolved D. The CDR3 has 15 residues. Trimming pared 3 bases from V and 0 bases from J, leaving 11 bases between. Germline V lookup: CDR1 LNHDA, CDR2 SQIVND (reference sequence). The chain's CDR3 is CASSMVPASNYGYTF. CDR3 in DNA: TGTGCCAGTAGTATGGTTCCAGCCTCTAACTATGGCTACACCTTC.